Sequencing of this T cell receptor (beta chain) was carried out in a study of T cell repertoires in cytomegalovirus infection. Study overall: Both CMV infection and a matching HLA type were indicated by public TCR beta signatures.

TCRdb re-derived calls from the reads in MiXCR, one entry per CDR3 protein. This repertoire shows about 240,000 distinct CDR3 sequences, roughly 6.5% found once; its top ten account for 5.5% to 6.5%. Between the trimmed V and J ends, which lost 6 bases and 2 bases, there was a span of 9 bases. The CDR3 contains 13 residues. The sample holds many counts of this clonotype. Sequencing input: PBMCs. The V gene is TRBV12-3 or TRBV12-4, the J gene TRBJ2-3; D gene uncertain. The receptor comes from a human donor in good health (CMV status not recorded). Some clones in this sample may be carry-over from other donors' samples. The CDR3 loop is CASRPPNTDTQYF. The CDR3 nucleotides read TGTGCCAGCAGGCCCCCGAACACAGATACGCAGTATTTT.